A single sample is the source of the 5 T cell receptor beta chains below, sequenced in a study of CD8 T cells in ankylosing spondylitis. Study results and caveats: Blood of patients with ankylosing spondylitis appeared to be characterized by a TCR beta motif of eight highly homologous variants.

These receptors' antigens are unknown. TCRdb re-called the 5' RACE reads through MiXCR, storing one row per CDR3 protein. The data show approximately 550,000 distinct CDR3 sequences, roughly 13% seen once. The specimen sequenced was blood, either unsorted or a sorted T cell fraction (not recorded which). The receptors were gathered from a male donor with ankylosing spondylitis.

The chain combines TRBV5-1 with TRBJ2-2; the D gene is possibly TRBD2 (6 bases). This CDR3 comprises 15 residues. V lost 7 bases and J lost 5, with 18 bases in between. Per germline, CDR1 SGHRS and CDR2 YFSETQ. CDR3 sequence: CASRARWGETGELFF. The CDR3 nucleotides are TGCGCCAGCCGTGCTCGATGGGGGGAAACCGGGGAGCTGTTTTTT. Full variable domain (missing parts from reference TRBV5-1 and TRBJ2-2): KAGVTQTPRYLIKTRGQQVTLSCSPISGHRSVSWYQQTPGQGLQFLFEYFSETQRNKGNFPGRFSGRQFSNSRSEMNVSTLELGDSALYLCASRARWGETGELFFGEGSRLTVL.

The CDR3 here is CSASASGRLYEQYV. The DNA of the CDR3 is TGCAGTGCTAGTGCTAGCGGGAGGCTCTACGAGCAGTACGTC. The V and J genes are TRBV20-1 and TRBJ2-7, with TRBD2 identical over 11 bases. The V gene end was trimmed by 3 bases and the J gene end by 3 bases; junction bases not matched to a gene: 4. The V gene's germline CDR1 is DFQATT and CDR2 SNEGSKA (reference sequence). The CDR3 extends over 14 amino acids.

This CDR3 is CASSPTTGHTEAFF. Written as DNA, the CDR3 is TGTGCCAGCAGCCCTACGACAGGGCACACTGAAGCTTTCTTT. The rearrangement joins TRBV5-5 to TRBJ1-1, with 7 positions matching TRBD1. V lost 4 bases to trimming and J lost 3 bases; unmatched junction nucleotides: 6. Germline-derived CDR1 and CDR2 are SGHKS and YYEKEE (reference sequence). This CDR3 spans 14 amino acids. Complete variable domain (other parts from reference TRBV5-5 and TRBJ1-1): DAGVTQSPTHLIKTRGQQVTLRCSPISGHKSVSWYQQVLGQGPQFIFQYYEKEERGRGNFPDRFSARQFPNYSSELNVNALLLGDSALYLCASSPTTGHTEAFFGQGTRLTVV.

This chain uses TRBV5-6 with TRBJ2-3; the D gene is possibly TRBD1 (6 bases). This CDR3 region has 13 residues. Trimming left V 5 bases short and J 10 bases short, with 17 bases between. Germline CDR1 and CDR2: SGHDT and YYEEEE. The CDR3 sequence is CASRVVGQWAQYF. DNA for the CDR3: TGTGCCAGCAGAGTCGTTGGACAGTGGGCGCAGTATTTT.

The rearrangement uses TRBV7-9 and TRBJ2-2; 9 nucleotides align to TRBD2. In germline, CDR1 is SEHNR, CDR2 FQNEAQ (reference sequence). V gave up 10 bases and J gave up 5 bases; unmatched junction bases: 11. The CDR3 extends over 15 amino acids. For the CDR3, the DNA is TGTGCCACTGAAAACGGCGGGAGGGAAACCGGGGAGCTGTTTTTT. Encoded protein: CATENGGRETGELFF.